This T cell receptor beta chain was found in a study of blood T cells in healthy people across ages. Looking at the study overall: With template switching, about one barcoded beta molecule was captured per two T cells.

Findings and caveats of the study: Estimates based on one million T cells were treated as lower bounds. Older individuals had lower TCR beta diversity per million T cells (the decline was roughly linear).

Then a second PCR, running roughly 7 to 12 cycles, was carried out with a sample-barcoded 5' primer and a J-beta primer mix. TCRdb reanalysed the 5' RACE reads using MiXCR and keeps one entry per CDR3 protein. In the table there are approximately 400,000 distinct CDR3 sequences, 45% to 60% of which are singletons. With respect to this clonotype: Its antigen is undetermined.

The CDR3 extends over 15 amino acids. V was cut by 0 bases and J by 0 bases, with 11 bases left in between. Germline V lookup: CDR1 DFQATT, CDR2 SNEGSKA (reference sequence). The receptor was isolated from a man between 60 and 75 years old in good health. Sequencing was carried out using blood. V usage is TRBV20-1 and J usage is TRBJ2-5; TRBD1 or TRBD2 may be the D gene (5 bases each). In nucleotides, the CDR3 is TGCAGTGCTAGAGATACGAGGGGATACCAAGAGACCCAGTACTTC. It encodes CSARDTRGYQETQYF.